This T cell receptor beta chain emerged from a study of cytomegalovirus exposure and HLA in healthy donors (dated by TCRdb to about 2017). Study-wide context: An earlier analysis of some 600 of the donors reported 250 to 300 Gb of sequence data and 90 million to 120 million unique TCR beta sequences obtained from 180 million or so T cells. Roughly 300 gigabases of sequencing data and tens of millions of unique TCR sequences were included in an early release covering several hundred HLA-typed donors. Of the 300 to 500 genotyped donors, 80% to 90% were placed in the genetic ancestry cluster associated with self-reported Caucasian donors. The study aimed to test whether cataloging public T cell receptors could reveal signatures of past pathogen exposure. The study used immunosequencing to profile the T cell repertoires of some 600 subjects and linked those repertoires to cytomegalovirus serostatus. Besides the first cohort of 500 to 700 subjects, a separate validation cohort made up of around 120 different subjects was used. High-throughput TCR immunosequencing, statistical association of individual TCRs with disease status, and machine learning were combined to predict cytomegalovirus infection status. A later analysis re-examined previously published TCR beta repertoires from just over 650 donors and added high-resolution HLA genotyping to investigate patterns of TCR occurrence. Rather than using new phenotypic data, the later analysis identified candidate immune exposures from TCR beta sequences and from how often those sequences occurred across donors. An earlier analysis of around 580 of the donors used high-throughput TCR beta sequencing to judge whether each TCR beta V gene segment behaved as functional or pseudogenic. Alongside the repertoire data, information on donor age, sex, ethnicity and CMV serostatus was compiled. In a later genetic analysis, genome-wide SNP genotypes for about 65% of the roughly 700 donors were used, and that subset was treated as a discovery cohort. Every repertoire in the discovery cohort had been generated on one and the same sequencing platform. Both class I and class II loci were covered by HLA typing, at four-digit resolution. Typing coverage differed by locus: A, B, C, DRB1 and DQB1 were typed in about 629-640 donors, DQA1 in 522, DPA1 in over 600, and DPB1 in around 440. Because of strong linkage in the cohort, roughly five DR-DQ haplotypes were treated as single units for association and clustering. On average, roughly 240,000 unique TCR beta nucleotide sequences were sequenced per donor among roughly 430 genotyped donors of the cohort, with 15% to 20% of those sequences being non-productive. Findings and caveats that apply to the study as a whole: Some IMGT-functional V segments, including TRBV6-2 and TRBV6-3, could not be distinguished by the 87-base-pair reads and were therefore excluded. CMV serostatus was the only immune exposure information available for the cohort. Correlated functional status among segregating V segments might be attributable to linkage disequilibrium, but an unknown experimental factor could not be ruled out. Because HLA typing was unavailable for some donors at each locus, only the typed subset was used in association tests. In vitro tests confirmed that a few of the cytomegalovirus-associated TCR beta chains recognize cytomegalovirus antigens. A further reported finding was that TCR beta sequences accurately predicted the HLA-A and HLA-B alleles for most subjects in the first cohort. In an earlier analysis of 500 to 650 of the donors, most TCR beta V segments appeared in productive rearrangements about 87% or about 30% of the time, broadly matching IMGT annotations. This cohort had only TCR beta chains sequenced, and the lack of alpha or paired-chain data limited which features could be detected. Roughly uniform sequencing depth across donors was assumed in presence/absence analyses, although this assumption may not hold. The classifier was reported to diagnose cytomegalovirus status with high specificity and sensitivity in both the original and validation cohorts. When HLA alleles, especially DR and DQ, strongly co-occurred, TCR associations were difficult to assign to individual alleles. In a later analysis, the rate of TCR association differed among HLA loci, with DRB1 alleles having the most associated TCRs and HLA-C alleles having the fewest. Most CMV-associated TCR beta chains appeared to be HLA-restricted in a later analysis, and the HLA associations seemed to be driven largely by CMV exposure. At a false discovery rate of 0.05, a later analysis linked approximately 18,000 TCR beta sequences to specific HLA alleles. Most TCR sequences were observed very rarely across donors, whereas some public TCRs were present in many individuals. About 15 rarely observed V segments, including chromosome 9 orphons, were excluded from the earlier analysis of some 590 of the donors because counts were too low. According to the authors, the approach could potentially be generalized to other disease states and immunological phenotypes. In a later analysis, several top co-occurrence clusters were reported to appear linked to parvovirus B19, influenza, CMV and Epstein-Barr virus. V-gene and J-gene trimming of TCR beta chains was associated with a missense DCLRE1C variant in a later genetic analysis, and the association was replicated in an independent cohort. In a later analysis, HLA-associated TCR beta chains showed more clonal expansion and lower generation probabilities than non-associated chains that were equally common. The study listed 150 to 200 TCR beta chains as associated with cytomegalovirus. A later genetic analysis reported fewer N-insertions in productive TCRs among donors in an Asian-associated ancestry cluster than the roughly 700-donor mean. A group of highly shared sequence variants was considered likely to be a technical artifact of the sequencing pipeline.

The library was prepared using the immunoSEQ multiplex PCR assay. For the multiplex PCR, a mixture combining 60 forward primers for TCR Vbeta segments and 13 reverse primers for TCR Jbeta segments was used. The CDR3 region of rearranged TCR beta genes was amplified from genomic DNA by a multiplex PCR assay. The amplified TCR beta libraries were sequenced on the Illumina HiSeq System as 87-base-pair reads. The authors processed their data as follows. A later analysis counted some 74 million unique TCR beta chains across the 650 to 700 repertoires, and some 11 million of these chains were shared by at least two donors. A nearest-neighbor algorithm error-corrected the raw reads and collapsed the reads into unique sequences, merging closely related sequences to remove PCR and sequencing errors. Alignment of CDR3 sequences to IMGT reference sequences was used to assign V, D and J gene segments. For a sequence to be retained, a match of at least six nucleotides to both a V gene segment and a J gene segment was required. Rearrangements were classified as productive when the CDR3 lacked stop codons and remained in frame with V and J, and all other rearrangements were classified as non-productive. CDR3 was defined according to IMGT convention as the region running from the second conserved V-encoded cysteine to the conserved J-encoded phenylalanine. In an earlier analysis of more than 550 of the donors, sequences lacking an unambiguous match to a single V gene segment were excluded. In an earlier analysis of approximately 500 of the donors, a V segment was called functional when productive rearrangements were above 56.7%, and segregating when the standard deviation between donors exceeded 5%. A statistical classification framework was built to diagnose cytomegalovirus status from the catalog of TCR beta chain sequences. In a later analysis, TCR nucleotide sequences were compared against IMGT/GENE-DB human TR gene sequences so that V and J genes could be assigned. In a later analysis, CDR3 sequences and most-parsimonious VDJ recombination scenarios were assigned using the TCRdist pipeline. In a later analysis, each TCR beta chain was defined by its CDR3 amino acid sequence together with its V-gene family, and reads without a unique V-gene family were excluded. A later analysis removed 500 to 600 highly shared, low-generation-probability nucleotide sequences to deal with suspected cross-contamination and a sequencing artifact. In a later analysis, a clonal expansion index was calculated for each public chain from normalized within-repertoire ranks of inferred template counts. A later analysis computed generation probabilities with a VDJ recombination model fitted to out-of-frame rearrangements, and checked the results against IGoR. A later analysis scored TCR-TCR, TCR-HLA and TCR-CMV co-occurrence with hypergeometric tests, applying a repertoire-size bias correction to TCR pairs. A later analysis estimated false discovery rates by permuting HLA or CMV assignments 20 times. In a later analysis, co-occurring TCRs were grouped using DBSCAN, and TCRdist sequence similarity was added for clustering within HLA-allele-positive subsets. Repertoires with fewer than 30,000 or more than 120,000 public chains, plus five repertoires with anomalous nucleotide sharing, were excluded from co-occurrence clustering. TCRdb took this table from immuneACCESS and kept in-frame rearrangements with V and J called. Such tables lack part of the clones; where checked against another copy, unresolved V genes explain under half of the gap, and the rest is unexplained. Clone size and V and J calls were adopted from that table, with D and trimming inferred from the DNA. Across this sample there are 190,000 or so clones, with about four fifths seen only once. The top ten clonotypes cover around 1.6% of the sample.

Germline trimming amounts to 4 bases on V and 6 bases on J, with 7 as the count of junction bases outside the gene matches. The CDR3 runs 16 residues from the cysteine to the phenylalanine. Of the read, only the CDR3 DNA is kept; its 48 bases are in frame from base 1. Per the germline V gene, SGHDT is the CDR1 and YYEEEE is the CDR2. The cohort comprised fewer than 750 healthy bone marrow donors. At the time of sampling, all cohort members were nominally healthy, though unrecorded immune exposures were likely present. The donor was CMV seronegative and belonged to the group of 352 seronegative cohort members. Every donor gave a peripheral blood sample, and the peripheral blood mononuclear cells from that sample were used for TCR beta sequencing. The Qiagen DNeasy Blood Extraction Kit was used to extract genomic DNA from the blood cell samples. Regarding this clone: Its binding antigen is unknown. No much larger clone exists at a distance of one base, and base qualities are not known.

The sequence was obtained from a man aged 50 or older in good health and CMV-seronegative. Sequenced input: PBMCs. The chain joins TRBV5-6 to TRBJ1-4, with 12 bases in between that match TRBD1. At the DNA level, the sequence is TGTGCCAGCAGCGCGGGGACAGGGGGCATCGATGAAAAACTGTTTTTT. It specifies CASSAGTGGIDEKLFF.